This T cell receptor beta chain was captured by sequencing in a study of blood T cell repertoires in COVID-19. Measured with immunoSEQ multiplex PCR; TCRdb has only the in-frame clones, and not every one. This table holds around 300,000 clones, roughly 85% found once. The receptor's source is a human donor in a cohort sampled during active COVID-19. Sequenced material: peripheral blood.

CDR3 in amino acids: CAWSWGDNQPQHF. As DNA, the CDR3 is TGTGCCTGGAGTTGGGGGGACAATCAGCCCCAGCATTTT. V and J are TRBV30 and TRBJ1-5, with D maybe TRBD1 (5 bases). From germline, CDR1 is GTSNPN and CDR2 SVGIG (reference sequence). This CDR3 has 13 amino acids. The V and J ends lost 2 bases and 3 bases respectively, with 8 bases between them.